These T cell receptor beta chains were read from a single sample in a study of cytomegalovirus exposure and HLA in healthy donors. Only in-frame clones appear in the TCRdb table, and some are missing; sequencing was by immunoSEQ multiplex PCR. The sample includes some 200,000 clones, approximately 70% of them seen just once. Specimen: PBMCs. These receptors originate from a man between 40 and 49 years old in good health and CMV-seropositive. Each CDR3 is given with its conserved first and last residue. The D gene is left open where the match is weak. For some rows the clone size is stated as once, few or many, or as a class when expanded; others skip it.

- TRBJ2-2 TRBV2 - TGTGCCAGCAGAGTACAGGGCTTTAACACCGGGGAGCTGTTTTTT CASRVQGFNTGELFF
- TRBJ2-3 TRBV7-9 TRBD2 TGTTCCAGCAGCTCGACTAGCCTTGATACGCAGTATTTT CSSSSTSLDTQYF
- TRBJ2-1 TRBV19 TRBD1 TGTGCCAGTAGTATGGGGAGGCGGGACAGGGACCCTGAGCAGTTCTTC CASSMGRRDRDPEQFF
- TRBJ1-1 TRBV4-2 - TGTGCCAGCAGCCAGTCACAGGTTTCGAACACTGAAGCTTTCTTT CASSQSQVSNTEAFF
- TRBJ1-1 TRBV14 - TGTGCCAGCAGCCAAGTCGGGGGGCATGCTTTCTTT CASSQVGGHAFF
- TRBJ2-6 TRBV11-2 TRBD1 TGTGCCAGCAGCCGGACAGGGGGCATCTCTGGGGCCAACGTCCTGACTTTC CASSRTGGISGANVLTF
few TRBJ2-7 TRBV7-6 - TGTGCCAGCAGCCACCCGGGGAAGACCTACGAGCAGTACTTC CASSHPGKTYEQYF
once TRBJ2-7 TRBV6-1 - TGTGCCAGCAGTGAGTCCTGGGCAGCTTCCTACGAGCAGTACTTC CASSESWAASYEQYF
- TRBJ1-1 TRBV15 - TGTGCCACCAGCAGAGATTTGGCCCCACGGGGGACTGAAGCTTTCTTT CATSRDLAPRGTEAFF
- TRBJ2-1 TRBV7-2 - TGTGCCAGCAGCCTCCGCCAGGATGAGCAGTTCTTC CASSLRQDEQFF
- TRBJ2-7 TRBV9 TRBD2 TGTGCCAGCAGCCCCCGGAATAGCGGGGGTTACGAGCAGTACTTC CASSPRNSGGYEQYF
- TRBJ1-1 TRBV7-6 - TGTGCCAGCAGCCCCTCCCCCAGGAGGCGGAACACTGAAGCTTTCTTT CASSPSPRRRNTEAFF
few TRBJ2-1 TRBV28 TRBD1 TGTGCCAGCAGTTTGGACAGGGATGGGTGGTTTGATGAGCAGTTCTTC CASSLDRDGWFDEQFF
- TRBJ1-3 TRBV29-1 - TGCAGCGTGGGAGGGGAGAAAACTGGAAACACCATATATTTT CSVGGEKTGNTIYF
- TRBJ2-1 TRBV5-1 TRBD1 TGCGCCAGCAGCCGACCGGGACAGGGAAATGAGCAGTTCTTC CASSRPGQGNEQFF
once TRBJ1-6 TRBV27 TRBD1 TGTGCCAGCACGGACAGGGGTCAAGGATCACCCCTCCACTTT CASTDRGQGSPLHF
few TRBJ2-2 TRBV13 - TGTGCCAGCAGCGCGCAGGGGAACACCGGGGAGCTGTTTTTT CASSAQGNTGELFF
few TRBJ1-1 TRBV27 - TGTGCCAGCAGTTTGGGGGGGATCGGGACTGAAGCTTTCTTT CASSLGGIGTEAFF
- TRBJ1-6 TRBV5-1 TRBD1 TGCGCCAGCAGCTTGGGGCCCGGGACAGGGGTCCGCTCCTATAATTCACCCCTCCACTTT CASSLGPGTGVRSYNSPLHF
few TRBJ1-5 TRBV9 - TGTGCCAGCAGCACCTCAGGGAGGGATGGTCAGCCCCAGCATTTT CASSTSGRDGQPQHF
- TRBJ2-7 TRBV14 TRBD1 TGTGCCAGCAGCCCTCTACCCGGGACAGGGGTCGACGAGCAGTACTTC CASSPLPGTGVDEQYF
- TRBJ2-3 TRBV27 - TGTGCCAGCAGTTCGGACTGGGTCGGGACGCAGTATTTT CASSSDWVGTQYF
- TRBJ1-3 TRBV2 - TGTGCCAGCAGTAGAACCGCGGCGGGGAACACCATATATTTT CASSRTAAGNTIYF
- TRBJ2-7 TRBV27 - TGTGCCAGCAGTTTAGGGACAGAGCAGTACTTC CASSLGTEQYF
- TRBJ1-3 TRBV28 - TGTGCCAGCAGTTTACCACAAAACACCATATATTTT CASSLPQNTIYF
- TRBJ2-5 TRBV18 - TGTGCCAGCTCACCGGGACTTGAAGAGACCCAGTACTTC CASSPGLEETQYF
- TRBJ1-6 TRBV21-1 - TGTGCCAGCAGCCCCCCGGGACAGGGCCCTCCCTCCTATAATTCACCCCTCCACTTT CASSPPGQGPPSYNSPLHF
- TRBJ2-7 TRBV10-3 TRBD1 TGTGCCATCAGTGAGTCGGGACAGGGCAGCGAGCAGTACTTC CAISESGQGSEQYF
- TRBJ2-1 TRBV6-1 - TGTGCCAGCAGTGATAACCCTAGTTGGAATGAGCAGTTCTTC CASSDNPSWNEQFF
few TRBJ1-6 TRBV6-5 TRBD1 TGTGCCAGCAGTTATAGCGGCAGGGGGGATTCACCCCTCCACTTT CASSYSGRGDSPLHF
- TRBJ2-7 TRBV11-2 TRBD2 TGTGCCAGCAGCTTGGGGGGAGGGTTAGGCTACGAGCAGTACTTC CASSLGGGLGYEQYF
- TRBJ2-7 TRBV6-1 - TGTGCCAGCAGTTTCGGGTTCGAGTACTACGAGCAGTACTTC CASSFGFEYYEQYF
- TRBJ1-2 TRBV25-1 - TGTGCCAGCAGTGAAGGGGGTGGGGGGAAGACCGGCTACACCTTC CASSEGGGGKTGYTF
- TRBJ2-7 TRBV16 - TGTGCCAGCAGCCGGGGGGTCTACGAGCAGTACTTC CASSRGVYEQYF
- TRBJ1-1 TRBV10-3 - TGTGCCATCAGTGAGACCGGGGGTACCGCTGGGACTGAAGCTTTCTTT CAISETGGTAGTEAFF
- TRBJ1-1 TRBV6-4 TRBD1 TGTGCCAGCAGTGTCAACGGACAGGGGGTTGCTTTCTTT CASSVNGQGVAFF
- TRBJ1-1 TRBV7-6 - TGTGCCAGCAGCGAAGCGGGAGGGCTGCCCACTGAAGCTTTCTTT CASSEAGGLPTEAFF
- TRBJ2-3 TRBV7-9 - TGTGCCAGCAGCTTCCTGGGGGGAGAGACTCCAGGCACAGATACGCAGTATTTT CASSFLGGETPGTDTQYF
- TRBJ1-2 TRBV6-1 - TGTGCCAGCAGTGACAGGGAGGGCACTAACTATGGCTACACCTTC CASSDREGTNYGYTF
- TRBJ2-3 TRBV6-1 TRBD1 TGTGCCAGCAGTGAACGCCAGGGGGTGGATACGCAGTATTTT CASSERQGVDTQYF
few TRBJ1-3 TRBV7-9 - TGTGCCAGCTCAGTAGGGGACTCTGGAAACACCATATATTTT CASSVGDSGNTIYF
few TRBJ2-3 TRBV19 TRBD1 TGTGCCAGTAGTATGACAGGGACGTACACAGATACGCAGTATTTT CASSMTGTYTDTQYF
- TRBJ2-2 TRBV18 TRBD1 TGTGCCAGCTCACCAGAGGGGGCCGAGTTCGGGGAGCTGTTTTTT CASSPEGAEFGELFF
- TRBJ2-7 TRBV9 TRBD2 TGTGCCAGCAGCACCAGACTAGCGACCGAGCAGTACTTC CASSTRLATEQYF
- TRBJ1-6 TRBV4-1 - TGCGCCAGCAGCCTACTACAGGTTCCGGATTCACCCCTCCACTTT CASSLLQVPDSPLHF
- TRBJ2-1 TRBV11-2 TRBD2 TGTGCCAGCAGCTTAGTTCGGGCGGGGGGGCCTCGCTACAATGAGCAGTTCTTC CASSLVRAGGPRYNEQFF
few TRBJ2-5 TRBV6-1 TRBD1 TGTGCCAGCAGGCAGGGGGTTTTGTACCAAGAGACCCAGTACTTC CASRQGVLYQETQYF
- TRBJ1-2 TRBV7-9 TRBD1 TGTGCCAGCAGCGGACAGGGGCCAGACTATGGCTACACCTTC CASSGQGPDYGYTF
few TRBJ2-3 TRBV7-2 - TGTGCCAGCAGCTTAGAATCCCGGGGGTTTGGAGGGGATACGCAGTATTTT CASSLESRGFGGDTQYF
- TRBJ1-2 TRBV6-6 - TGTGCCAGCAGTTACGATCGACTAGGCTACACCTTC CASSYDRLGYTF
- TRBJ2-7 TRBV2 - TGTGCCAGCATTATCAGGACAGCTACCTACGAGCAGTACTTC CASIIRTATYEQYF
- TRBJ2-2 TRBV7-7 - TGTGCCAGCACCCCCGGGGAGCACGGGGAGCTGTTTTTT CASTPGEHGELFF
- TRBJ2-3 TRBV5-1 TRBD1 TGCGCCAGCAGCTTGGCCTGGACAGGGGAAACAGATACGCAGTATTTT CASSLAWTGETDTQYF
- TRBJ1-4 TRBV5-1 TRBD1 TGCGCCAGCAATCCGGGACAGGGGTATAATGAAAAACTGTTTTTT CASNPGQGYNEKLFF